This is a list of T cell receptor beta chains from one sample in a study of shared clonotypes between healthy human individuals. Sequencing was performed with immunoSEQ multiplex PCR; in TCRdb, only in-frame clones are kept and a portion is missing. Here the sample spans 600,000 to 700,000 clones, approximately 73% being singletons. The source material was memory CD4+ T cells sorted from blood. The source is a woman in her twenties or thirties in good health. CDR3s include the opening cysteine and the closing phenylalanine or tryptophan. Fields, in order: J gene, clone size, V gene, D gene, CDR3 DNA, CDR3 protein. D genes are given only for firm matches. The size field is filled for only some rows; it gives once, few, many or a size class.

TRBJ1-2	.	TRBV23-1	.	TGCGCCCCCCGCCATTCGTCTAACTATGGCTACACCTTC	CAPRHSSNYGYTF
TRBJ2-2	many	TRBV14	.	TGTGCCAGCAGCCAAGATTTAAACACCGGGGAGCTGTTTTTT	CASSQDLNTGELFF
TRBJ2-2	.	TRBV5-1	TRBD1	TGCGCCAGCAGCTGGGACAGGGCGCAGGCCGGGGAGCTGTTTTTT	CASSWDRAQAGELFF
TRBJ1-5	.	TRBV28	.	TGTGCCAGCAGTTTAGGGGCGGGAGGAGGACAGCCCCAGCATTTT	CASSLGAGGGQPQHF
TRBJ1-1	.	TRBV7-2	.	TGTGCCAGCAGCTTATCAGTTTCGGCGACTGAAGCTTTCTTT	CASSLSVSATEAFF
TRBJ1-1	.	TRBV9	.	TGTGCCAGCAGCGTAGAGAGGGGGACTGAAGCTTTCTTT	CASSVERGTEAFF
TRBJ2-7	.	TRBV4-1	.	TGCGCCAGCAGCCAGACCGGGACTTTCGAATCCTACGAGCAGTACTTC	CASSQTGTFESYEQYF
TRBJ2-1	.	TRBV5-4	.	TGTGCCAGCAGCTTGGAGACCTGGAACAATGAGCAGTTCTTC	CASSLETWNNEQFF
TRBJ1-4	.	TRBV5-5	.	TGTGCCAGCAGCTTTGGAGGCCGCCGGAGCCCTAATGAAAAACTGTTTTTT	CASSFGGRRSPNEKLFF
TRBJ1-3	.	TRBV18	.	TGTGCCAGCTCACCAGCCATCTCTGGAAACACCATATATTTT	CASSPAISGNTIYF
TRBJ2-5	.	TRBV20-1	.	TGCAGTGCTAGAGATCGGAGTTCTCTGAACTTC	CSARDRSSLNF
TRBJ2-7	.	TRBV5-6	TRBD1	TGTGCCAGCAGCTCTCAGGGACAGGCTGGGTACGAGCAGTACTTC	CASSSQGQAGYEQYF
TRBJ2-1	.	TRBV14	TRBD2	TGTGCCAGCAGCCGAAAAGTTACTAGCGATTATTACAATGAGCAGTTCTTC	CASSRKVTSDYYNEQFF
TRBJ2-1	few	TRBV6-1	TRBD2	TGTGCCGGCTTAGCGGGAGAAGGCGATGAGCAGTTCTTC	CAGLAGEGDEQFF
TRBJ2-5	.	TRBV28	.	TGTGCCAGTCGTTCAGGGTCAGGGCAAGAGACCCAGTACTTC	CASRSGSGQETQYF
TRBJ2-1	many	TRBV25-1	.	TGTGCCAGCAGTGAGGGGGGCGGGATTCCATACAATGAGCAGTTCTTC	CASSEGGGIPYNEQFF
TRBJ1-3	.	TRBV28	TRBD1	TGTGCCAGCGGGGGACCGCCGGGACAGGGGCATGGAAACACCATATATTTT	CASGGPPGQGHGNTIYF
TRBJ2-2	many	TRBV6-1	.	TGTGCCAGCAGGAGCGGTTGGTCGTCCGGGGAGCTGTTTTTT	CASRSGWSSGELFF
TRBJ1-2	few	TRBV10-2	.	TGCGCCAGCACGCCCCGGGGGATTAACTATGGCTACACCTTC	CASTPRGINYGYTF
TRBJ1-2	.	TRBV4-1	.	TGCGCCAGCAGCCCCCAAGTGCTTCAGGACTATGGCTACACCTTC	CASSPQVLQDYGYTF
TRBJ2-7	.	TRBV7-6	TRBD1	TGTGCCAGCAGCTTAGCGTTGACAGGGGGCCACGAGCAGTACTTC	CASSLALTGGHEQYF
TRBJ2-1	.	TRBV25-1	.	TGTGCCAGCAGTGGGAATCTACCTAGCTCCTACAATGAGCAGTTCTTC	CASSGNLPSSYNEQFF
TRBJ2-5	.	TRBV5-6	TRBD2	TGTGCCAGCAGCAGACTAGCTGCAAGCGGGACCCAGTACTTC	CASSRLAASGTQYF
TRBJ2-1	.	TRBV29-1	.	TGCAGCGTTGAAGAAATGGTCGGGTCTACTAGTCAGTTCTTC	CSVEEMVGSTSQFF